This T cell receptor (beta chain) was sequenced in a study of T cell clonotyping in hematopoietic cell transplantation. Sequencing used immunoSEQ multiplex PCR; TCRdb keeps in-frame clones, though not all of them. Of 14,000 or so clones detected, around 98% appear once; the ten largest clones hold about 3.9%. Study-level points and caveats: Broader posttransplant TCR repertoire diversity was predicted by graft donor and pretransplant recipient Inverse Simpson Index values. CD4 and CD8 repertoire contributions could not be separated without sorting. At the given depth, recipient repertoires were over 97% de novo clonotypes.

Turning to this clone: The antigen remains undetermined.

The CDR3 sequence is 16 residues long. The V end lost 7 bases, the J end lost 0 bases, and 16 bases lay between the germline ends. Germline loops: CDR1 LNHDA, CDR2 SQIVND (reference sequence). Recipient blood drawn about 28 days pretransplant and days 30, 100, 180 after. This clonotype was obtained from a female patient in her fifties or sixties who had an allogeneic stem cell transplant from an unrelated donor, so T cells may come from the graft donor. Some clones in this sample may be carry-over from other donors' samples. The rearrangement joins TRBV19 to TRBJ1-3; perhaps TRBD1 as D (6 bases). Sequencing used peripheral blood mononuclear cells, obtained 30 days after allogeneic stem cell transplant. CDR3 residues: CASNSQGTYSGNTIYF. CDR3 DNA sequence: TGTGCCAGTAACTCTCAGGGGACTTACTCTGGAAACACCATATATTTT.